A single sample is the source of the 8 T cell receptor beta chains below, sequenced in a study of blood T cell repertoires in COVID-19. Repertoires were generated with immunoSEQ multiplex PCR, while TCRdb's copy carries only in-frame clones and drops some. The sample has under 150,000 clones; around 87% are singletons. Sequenced material: peripheral blood. These receptors came from a woman between 50 and 59 years old who had recovered from COVID-19.

The chain is built from TRBV12-3 or TRBV12-4 and TRBJ2-3; 10 bases match TRBD2. J was trimmed by 4 bases and V by 5 bases; bases with no gene match: 0. The CDR3 loop spans 13 amino acids. The CDR3 region is CASSSGGADTQYF. CDR3 nucleotides: TGTGCCAGCAGTAGCGGGGGGGCAGATACGCAGTATTTT.

The rearrangement links TRBV5-5 to TRBJ1-2; possible D gene TRBD1, 6 bases. CDR1 and CDR2 (germline): SGHKS, YYEKEE (reference sequence). This CDR3 spans 13 amino acids. V lost 2 bases and J 4 bases, leaving 9 bases between the germline ends. CDR3 residues: CASSLGQLYGYTF. CDR3 bases: TGTGCCAGCAGCTTAGGACAGCTCTATGGCTACACCTTC.

V and J are TRBV28 and TRBJ2-7; 11 bases are a match to TRBD2. The ends lost 6 bases at V and 3 bases at J; junction bases unmatched: 10. CDR1 and CDR2 from the germline V gene are MDHEN and SYDVKM. The CDR3 spans 16 residues. The CDR3 is CASRGSGTSGYYEQYF. The DNA of the CDR3 is TGTGCCAGCAGGGGCTCCGGGACTAGCGGTTACTACGAGCAGTACTTC.

The chain is built from TRBV19 and TRBJ2-3, with 10 bases fitting TRBD2. CDR1 and CDR2 (germline): LNHDA, SQIVND (reference sequence). V trimming: 5 bases; J trimming: 1 base; junction bases outside the gene matches: 3. The CDR3 has 15 residues. The CDR3 is CASSSGTSGTDTQYF. CDR3 DNA sequence: TGTGCCAGTAGTTCAGGGACTAGCGGCACAGATACGCAGTATTTT.

V usage is TRBV7-7 and J usage is TRBJ2-3, with 15 bases fitting TRBD2. The CDR3 has 18 amino acids. V lost 5 bases to trimming and J lost 3 bases; unmatched junction nucleotides: 9. Germline V gene sequence: CDR1 SSHAT, CDR2 FNYEAQ (reference sequence). CDR3 nucleotide sequence: TGTGCCAGCAGCCCCCGGACTAGCGGGAGGGTCGGTACAGATACGCAGTATTTT. Its protein is CASSPRTSGRVGTDTQYF.

This chain connects TRBV7-9 to TRBJ2-2; D is possibly TRBD2 (6 bases). Trimming shortened V by 2 bases and J by 3 bases, and 10 bases separated the two germline ends. This CDR3 spans 15 amino acids. Germline values: CDR1 SEHNR, CDR2 FQNEAQ (reference sequence). DNA for the CDR3: TGTGCCAGCAGCTTACTTGGGGGGTACACCGGGGAGCTGTTTTTT. Translated: CASSLLGGYTGELFF. Together with reference TRBV7-9 and TRBJ2-2, the CDR3 gives the full variable domain: DTGVSQNPRHKITKRGQNVTFRCDPISEHNRLYWYRQTLGQGPEFLTYFQNEAQLEKSRLLSDRFSAERPKGSFSTLEIQRTEQGDSAMYLCASSLLGGYTGELFFGEGSRLTVL.

The chain has TRBV28 and TRBJ1-4; D gene unclear. The CDR3 has 14 amino acids. Germline CDR1 and CDR2: MDHEN and SYDVKM. Trimming cost V 5 bases and J 0 bases, with 7 bases left between them. In DNA form, the CDR3 reads TGTGCCAGCAGTCTAAATCCAACTAATGAAAAACTGTTTTTT. Its translation: CASSLNPTNEKLFF. Full variable domain (remainder filled in from reference TRBV28 and TRBJ1-4): DVKVTQSSRYLVKRTGEKVFLECVQDMDHENMFWYRQDPGLGLRLIYFSYDVKMKEKGDIPEGYSVSREKKERFSLILESASTNQTSMYLCASSLNPTNEKLFFGSGTQLSVL.

V gene TRBV6-5 combines with J gene TRBJ1-1, with D unclear. The ends were cut back, 2 bases at V and 1 base at J, with 5 bases in the middle. The CDR3 contains 13 residues. Germline V gene data show CDR1 as MNHEY and CDR2 as SVGAGI. In DNA form, the CDR3 reads TGTGCCAGCAGTTACGAGAGGAACACTGAAGCTTTCTTT. Protein product: CASSYERNTEAFF.